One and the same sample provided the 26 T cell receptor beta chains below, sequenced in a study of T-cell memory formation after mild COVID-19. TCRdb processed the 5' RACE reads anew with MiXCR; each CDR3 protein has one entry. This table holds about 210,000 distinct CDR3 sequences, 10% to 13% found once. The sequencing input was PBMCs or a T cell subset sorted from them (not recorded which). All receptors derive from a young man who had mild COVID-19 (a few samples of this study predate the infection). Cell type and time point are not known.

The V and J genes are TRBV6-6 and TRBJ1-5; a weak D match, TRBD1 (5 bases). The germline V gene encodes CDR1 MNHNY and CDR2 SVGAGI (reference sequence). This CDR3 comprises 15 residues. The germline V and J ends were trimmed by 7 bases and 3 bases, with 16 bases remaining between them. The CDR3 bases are TGTGCCAGCACCGGGGACGGGGGTTACAATCAGCCCCAGCATTTT. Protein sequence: CASTGDGGYNQPQHF.

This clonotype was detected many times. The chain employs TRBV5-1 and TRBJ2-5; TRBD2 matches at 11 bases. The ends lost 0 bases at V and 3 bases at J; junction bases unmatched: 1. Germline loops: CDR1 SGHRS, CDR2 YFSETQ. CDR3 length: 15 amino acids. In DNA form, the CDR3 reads TGCGCCAGCAGCTTGGTACTAGCGGGGGAAGAGACCCAGTACTTC. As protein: CASSLVLAGEETQYF.

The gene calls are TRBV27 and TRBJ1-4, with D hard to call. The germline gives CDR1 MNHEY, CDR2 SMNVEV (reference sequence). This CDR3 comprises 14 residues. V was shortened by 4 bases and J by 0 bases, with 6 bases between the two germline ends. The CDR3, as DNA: TGTGCCAGCAGTTGGGATGCAACTAATGAAAAACTGTTTTTT. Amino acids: CASSWDATNEKLFF.

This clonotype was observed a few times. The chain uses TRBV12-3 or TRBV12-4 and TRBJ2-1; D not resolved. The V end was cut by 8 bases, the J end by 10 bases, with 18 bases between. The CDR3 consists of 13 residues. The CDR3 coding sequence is TGTGCCAGCGGCCTTGAGTTCCTACACGAGCAGTTCTTC. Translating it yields CASGLEFLHEQFF.

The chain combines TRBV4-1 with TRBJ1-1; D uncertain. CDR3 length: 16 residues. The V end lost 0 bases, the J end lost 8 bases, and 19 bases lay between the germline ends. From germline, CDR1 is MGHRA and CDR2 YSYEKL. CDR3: CASSQDRRVSRKEAFF. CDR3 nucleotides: TGCGCCAGCAGCCAAGATCGAAGAGTCTCTAGAAAGGAAGCTTTCTTT.

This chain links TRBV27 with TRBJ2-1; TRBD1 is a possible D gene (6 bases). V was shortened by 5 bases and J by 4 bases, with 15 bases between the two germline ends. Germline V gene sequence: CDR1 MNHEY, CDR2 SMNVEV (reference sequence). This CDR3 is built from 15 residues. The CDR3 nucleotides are TGTGCCAGCAGTAGACTCCTCCAGGGGTACAATGAGCAGTTCTTC. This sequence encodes CASSRLLQGYNEQFF.

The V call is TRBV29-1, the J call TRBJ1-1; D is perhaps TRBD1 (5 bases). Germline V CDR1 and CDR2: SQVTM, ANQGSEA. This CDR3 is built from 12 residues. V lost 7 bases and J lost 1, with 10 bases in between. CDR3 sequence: CSGTRGNTEAFF. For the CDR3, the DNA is TGCAGCGGTACAAGGGGGAACACTGAAGCTTTCTTT.

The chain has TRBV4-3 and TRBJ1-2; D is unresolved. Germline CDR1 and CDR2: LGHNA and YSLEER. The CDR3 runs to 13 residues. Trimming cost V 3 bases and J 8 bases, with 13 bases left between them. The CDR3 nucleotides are TGCGCCAGCAGCCAGAGTAGACGGGGAGGCTACACCTTC. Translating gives CASSQSRRGGYTF.

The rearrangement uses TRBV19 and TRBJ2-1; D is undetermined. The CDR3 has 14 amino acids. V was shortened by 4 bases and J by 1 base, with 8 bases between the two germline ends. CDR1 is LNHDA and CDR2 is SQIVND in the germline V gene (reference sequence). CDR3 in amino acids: CASSKGDSYNEQFF. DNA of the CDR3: TGTGCCAGTAGTAAAGGTGATTCCTACAATGAGCAGTTCTTC.

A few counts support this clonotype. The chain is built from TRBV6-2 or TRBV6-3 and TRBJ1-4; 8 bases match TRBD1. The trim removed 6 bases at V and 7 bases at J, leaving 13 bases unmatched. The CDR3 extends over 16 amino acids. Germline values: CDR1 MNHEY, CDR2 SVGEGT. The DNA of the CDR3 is TGTGCCAGCAGCAGGGACAGGAATGATCGGGCTGAAAAACTGTTTTTT. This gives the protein CASSRDRNDRAEKLFF.

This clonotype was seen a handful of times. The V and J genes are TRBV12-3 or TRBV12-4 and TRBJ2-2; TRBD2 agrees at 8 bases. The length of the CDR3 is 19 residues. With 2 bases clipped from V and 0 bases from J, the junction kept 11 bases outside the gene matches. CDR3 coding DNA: TGTGCCAGCAGTTTACGGGCGGGGGGCAGAAGCGCGAACACCGGGGAGCTGTTTTTT. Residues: CASSLRAGGRSANTGELFF.

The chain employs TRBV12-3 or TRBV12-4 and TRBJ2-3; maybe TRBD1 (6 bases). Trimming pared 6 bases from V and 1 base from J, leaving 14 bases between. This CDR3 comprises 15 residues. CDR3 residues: CASRWDTQGTDTQYF. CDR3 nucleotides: TGTGCCAGCAGGTGGGACACCCAGGGCACAGATACGCAGTATTTT.

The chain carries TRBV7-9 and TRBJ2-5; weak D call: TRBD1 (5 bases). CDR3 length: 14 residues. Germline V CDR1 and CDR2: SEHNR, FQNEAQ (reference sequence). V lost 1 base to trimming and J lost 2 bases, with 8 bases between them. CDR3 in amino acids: CASSLDRWQETQYF. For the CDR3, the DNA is TGTGCCAGCAGCTTAGACAGGTGGCAAGAGACCCAGTACTTC. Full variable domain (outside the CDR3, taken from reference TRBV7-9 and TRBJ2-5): DTGVSQNPRHKITKRGQNVTFRCDPISEHNRLYWYRQTLGQGPEFLTYFQNEAQLEKSRLLSDRFSAERPKGSFSTLEIQRTEQGDSAMYLCASSLDRWQETQYFGPGTRLLVL.

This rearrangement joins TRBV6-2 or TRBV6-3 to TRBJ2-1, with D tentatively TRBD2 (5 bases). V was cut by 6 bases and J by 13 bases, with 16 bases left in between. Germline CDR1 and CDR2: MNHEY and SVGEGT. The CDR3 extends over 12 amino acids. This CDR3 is CASRTVGLAQFF. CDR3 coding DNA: TGTGCCAGCAGGACCGTCGGTCTAGCTCAGTTCTTC.

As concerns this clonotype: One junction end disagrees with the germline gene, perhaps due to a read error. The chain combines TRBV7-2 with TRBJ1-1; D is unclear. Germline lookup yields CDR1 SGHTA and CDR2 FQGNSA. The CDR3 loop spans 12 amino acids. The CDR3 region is CASSLMSGLVTF. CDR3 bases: TGTGCCAGCAGCTTAATGTCGGGATTAGTTACCTTT.

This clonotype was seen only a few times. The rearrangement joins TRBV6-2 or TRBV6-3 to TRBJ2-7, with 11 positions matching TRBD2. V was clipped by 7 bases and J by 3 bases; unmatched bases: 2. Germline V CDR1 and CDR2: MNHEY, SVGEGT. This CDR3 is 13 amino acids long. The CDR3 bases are TGTGCCAGCACGACTAGCGGGGTCTACGAGCAGTACGTC. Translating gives CASTTSGVYEQYV.

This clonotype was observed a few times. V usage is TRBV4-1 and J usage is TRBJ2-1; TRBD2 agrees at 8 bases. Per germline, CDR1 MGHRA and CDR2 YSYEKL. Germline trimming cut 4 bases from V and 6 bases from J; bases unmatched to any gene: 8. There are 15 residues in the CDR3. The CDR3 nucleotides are TGCGCCAGCAGCCCTGTGGCTAGCGGGCTCAATGAGCAGTTCTTC. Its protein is CASSPVASGLNEQFF.

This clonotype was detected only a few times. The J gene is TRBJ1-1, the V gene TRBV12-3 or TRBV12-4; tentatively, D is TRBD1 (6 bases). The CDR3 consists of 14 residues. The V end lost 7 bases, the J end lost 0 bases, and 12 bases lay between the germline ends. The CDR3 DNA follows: TGTGCCAGCAAGGGGGGACACATGAACACTGAAGCTTTCTTT. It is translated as CASKGGHMNTEAFF.

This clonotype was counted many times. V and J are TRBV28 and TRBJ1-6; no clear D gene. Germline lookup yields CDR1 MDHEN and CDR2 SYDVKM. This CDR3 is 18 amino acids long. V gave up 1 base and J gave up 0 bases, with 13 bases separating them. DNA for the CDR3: TGTGCCAGCAGTTTATCCCGGTTTCTGAGCTCCTATAATTCACCCCTCCACTTT. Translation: CASSLSRFLSSYNSPLHF.

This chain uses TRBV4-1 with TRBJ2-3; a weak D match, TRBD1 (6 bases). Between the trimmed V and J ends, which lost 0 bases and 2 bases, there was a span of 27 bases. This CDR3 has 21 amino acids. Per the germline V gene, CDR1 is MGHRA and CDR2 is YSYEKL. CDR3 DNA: TGCGCCAGCAGCCAAGAGTCGAGACAGGAGGTTCGAATAAGATACACAGATACGCAGTATTTT. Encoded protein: CASSQESRQEVRIRYTDTQYF.

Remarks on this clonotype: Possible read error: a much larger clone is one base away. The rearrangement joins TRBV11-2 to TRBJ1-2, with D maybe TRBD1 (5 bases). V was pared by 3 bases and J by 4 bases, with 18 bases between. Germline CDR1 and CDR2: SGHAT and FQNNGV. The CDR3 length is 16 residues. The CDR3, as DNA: TGTGCCAGCAGCTTTGGGTGGGGCGAACACTCCTATGGCTACACCTTC. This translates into CASSFGWGEHSYGYTF.

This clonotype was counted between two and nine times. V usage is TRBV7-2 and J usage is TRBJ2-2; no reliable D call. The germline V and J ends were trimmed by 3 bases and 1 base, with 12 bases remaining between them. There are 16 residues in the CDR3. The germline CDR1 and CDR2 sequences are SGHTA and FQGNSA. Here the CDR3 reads CASSFFRRQNTGELFF. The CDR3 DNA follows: TGTGCCAGCAGCTTTTTCAGGCGCCAGAACACCGGGGAGCTGTTTTTT. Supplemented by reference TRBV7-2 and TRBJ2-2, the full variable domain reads GAGVSQSPSNKVTEKGKDVELRCDPISGHTALYWYRQSLGQGLEFLIYFQGNSAPDKSGLPSDRFSAERTGGSVSTLTIQRTQQEDSAVYLCASSFFRRQNTGELFFGEGSRLTVL.

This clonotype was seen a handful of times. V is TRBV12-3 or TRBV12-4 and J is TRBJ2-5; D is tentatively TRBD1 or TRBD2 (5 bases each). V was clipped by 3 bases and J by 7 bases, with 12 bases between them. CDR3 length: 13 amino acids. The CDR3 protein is CASSFTRGATQYF. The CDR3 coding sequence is TGTGCCAGCAGTTTCACTAGGGGTGCGACCCAGTACTTC.

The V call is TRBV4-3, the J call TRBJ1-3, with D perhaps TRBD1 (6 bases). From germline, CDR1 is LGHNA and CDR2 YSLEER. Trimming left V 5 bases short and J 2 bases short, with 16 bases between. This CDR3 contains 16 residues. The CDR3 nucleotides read TGCGCCAGCAGCTGGGGGCGGCAGGGTGCTGGAAACACCATATATTTT. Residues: CASSWGRQGAGNTIYF.

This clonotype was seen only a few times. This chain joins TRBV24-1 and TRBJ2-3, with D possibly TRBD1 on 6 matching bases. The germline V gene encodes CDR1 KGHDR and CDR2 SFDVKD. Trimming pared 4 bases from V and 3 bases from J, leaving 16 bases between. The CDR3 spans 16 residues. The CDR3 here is CATSDFSQQGTDTQYF. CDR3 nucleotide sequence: TGTGCCACCAGTGACTTTTCCCAACAGGGAACAGATACGCAGTATTTT.

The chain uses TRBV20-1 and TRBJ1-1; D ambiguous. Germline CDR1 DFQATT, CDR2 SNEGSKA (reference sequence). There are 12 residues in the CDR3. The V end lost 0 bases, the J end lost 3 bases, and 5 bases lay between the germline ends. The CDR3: CSARDLHTEAFF. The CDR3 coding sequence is TGCAGTGCTAGAGATCTGCACACTGAAGCTTTCTTT.